At least ten counts were recorded for the clone carrying this T cell receptor (beta chain). In TCRdb, the PCR reads were re-called with MiXCR into one record per CDR3 protein. Of hundreds of thousands of distinct CDR3 sequences detected, around 20% appear once; the ten largest clones hold 0.85% to 0.9%. This specimen belongs to a study of molecular identifiers for immune sequencing clone quantification. Trimming took off 3 bases at V and 6 bases at J, with 12 bases between the two ends. The CDR3 sequence is 13 residues long. Germline values: CDR1 DFQATT, CDR2 SNEGSKA (reference sequence). The chain is built from TRBV20-1 and TRBJ2-1; tentatively, D is TRBD2 (6 bases). Sequenced input: naive CD8+ T cells from blood, with Jurkat cell RNA spiked in. The subset: FACS-sorted CD8+CD4-CCR7+CD45RA+ naive T cells. This receptor was taken from a human donor in good health. Some libraries in this study had Jurkat cell RNA spiked in. CDR3 amino acids: CSARGGDSNEQFF. The CDR3 DNA sequence: TGCAGTGCTAGGGGGGGTGACAGCAATGAGCAGTTCTTC.